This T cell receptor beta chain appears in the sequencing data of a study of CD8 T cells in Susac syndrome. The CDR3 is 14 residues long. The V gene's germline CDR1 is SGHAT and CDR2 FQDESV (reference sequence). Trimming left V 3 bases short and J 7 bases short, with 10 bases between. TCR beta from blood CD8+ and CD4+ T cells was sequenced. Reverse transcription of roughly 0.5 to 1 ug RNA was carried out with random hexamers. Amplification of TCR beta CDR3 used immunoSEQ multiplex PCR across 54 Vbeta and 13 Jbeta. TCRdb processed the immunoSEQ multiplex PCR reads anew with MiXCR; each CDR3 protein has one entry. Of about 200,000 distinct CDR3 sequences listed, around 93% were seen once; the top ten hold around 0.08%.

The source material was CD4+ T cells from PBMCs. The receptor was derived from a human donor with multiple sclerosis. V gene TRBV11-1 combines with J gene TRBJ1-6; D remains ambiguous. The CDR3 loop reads CASSFPGSNSPLHF. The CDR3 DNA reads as TGTGCCAGCAGCTTTCCGGGATCCAATTCACCCCTCCACTTT.